A single sample gave rise to the 28 T cell receptor beta chains below, sequenced in a study of blood T cells in healthy people across ages. Alongside a J-beta primer mix, a sample-barcoded 5' primer served in a second PCR lasting about 7 to 12 cycles. TCRdb redid the calling of the 5' RACE reads with MiXCR, one entry per CDR3 protein. The data hold 1.2 million to 1.5 million distinct CDR3 sequences, with about 43% observed a single time. The specimen sequenced was blood. All receptors derive from a woman between 18 and 29 years old in good health.

The chain couples TRBV6-5 to TRBJ1-1; unclear D gene. This CDR3 contains 14 residues. Trimming shortened V by 6 bases and J by 4 bases, and 15 bases separated the two germline ends. Germline loops: CDR1 MNHEY, CDR2 SVGAGI. CDR3 nucleotides: TGTGCCAGCAGATTTCGATGGGGAACCACTGAAGCTTTCTTT. This translates into CASRFRWGTTEAFF.

CDR3 DNA sequence: TGTGCCAGCAGCTCACCATGGACAGGGGTTACCGGGGAGCTGTTTTTT. Protein product: CASSSPWTGVTGELFF. The chain combines TRBV7-2 with TRBJ2-2; TRBD1 agrees at 9 bases. Trimming cost V 4 bases and J 5 bases; bases outside gene matches: 8. The CDR3 sequence is 16 residues long. Germline V lookup: CDR1 SGHTA, CDR2 FQGNSA. The whole variable domain, filled in from reference TRBV7-2 and TRBJ2-2, reads GAGVSQSPSNKVTEKGKDVELRCDPISGHTALYWYRQSLGQGLEFLIYFQGNSAPDKSGLPSDRFSAERTGGSVSTLTIQRTQQEDSAVYLCASSSPWTGVTGELFFGEGSRLTVL.

The J gene is TRBJ1-2, the V gene TRBV10-3; no definite D call. Trimming took off 5 bases at V and 2 bases at J, with 15 bases between the two ends. Germline CDR1 is ENHRY and CDR2 is SYGVKD. The CDR3 loop spans 15 amino acids. The CDR3 DNA sequence: TGTGCCATCAGTAACCAAGCAGGAGGGAACTATGGCTACACCTTC. It codes for CAISNQAGGNYGYTF.

This clonotype was picked up a small number of times. This chain links TRBV29-1 with TRBJ2-3; weak D call: TRBD2 (7 bases). Per germline, CDR1 SQVTM and CDR2 ANQGSEA. Trimming took 6 bases from V and 5 from J, leaving 12 bases between them. This CDR3 contains 12 residues. CDR3 sequence reads: CSVGGDGDTQYF. The CDR3 DNA is TGCAGCGTAGGGGGGGACGGAGATACGCAGTATTTT.

The table lists this clonotype with a few counts. The chain links TRBV10-3 to TRBJ2-1; perhaps TRBD2 as D (7 bases). V was trimmed by 6 bases and J by 15 bases, leaving 18 bases between them. Germline V lookup: CDR1 ENHRY, CDR2 SYGVKD. The CDR3 sequence is 12 residues long. CDR3 region: CAISLGGRAAFF. The DNA of the CDR3 is TGTGCCATCAGCTTAGGGGGGAGGGCCGCGTTCTTC.

The chain has TRBV11-2 and TRBJ2-3; 9 positions agree with TRBD1. This CDR3 spans 16 amino acids. Trimming removed 5 bases from V and 1 base from J; junction bases left unmatched: 7. Germline V gives CDR1 SGHAT, CDR2 FQNNGV. The CDR3 sequence is CASSPDRDRGTDTQYF. The CDR3 DNA sequence: TGTGCCAGCAGCCCAGATCGGGACAGGGGCACAGATACGCAGTATTTT.

This chain connects TRBV6-1 to TRBJ2-1; TRBD2 aligns across 12 bases. CDR1 and CDR2 (germline): MNHNS, SASEGT. V lost 6 bases, J lost 6 bases, and 9 bases stayed unmatched. CDR3 size: 16 residues. The CDR3 spells CASRVTSGGPSNEQFF. DNA of the CDR3: TGTGCCAGCAGGGTTACTAGCGGGGGGCCAAGCAATGAGCAGTTCTTC.

The chain employs TRBV2 and TRBJ2-5, with TRBD1 matching over 7 bases. With 0 bases clipped from V and 5 bases from J, the junction kept 6 bases outside the gene matches. The CDR3 loop spans 15 amino acids. Germline V CDR1 and CDR2: SNHLY, FYNNEI. DNA for the CDR3: TGTGCCAGCAGTGAAGCCTCGACAGGGCGGGAGACCCAGTACTTC. Amino acids: CASSEASTGRETQYF.

This sequence joins TRBV10-2 and TRBJ1-5; D is unresolved. V was trimmed by 6 bases and J by 0 bases, leaving 6 bases between them. Germline values: CDR1 WSHSY, CDR2 SAAADI. This CDR3 is 13 amino acids long. The CDR3 is CASRENSNQPQHF. CDR3 nucleotides: TGCGCCAGCAGGGAGAATAGCAATCAGCCCCAGCATTTT.

The chain joins TRBV4-1 to TRBJ1-1; a weak D match, TRBD1 (5 bases). This CDR3 contains 10 residues. Germline V lookup: CDR1 MGHRA, CDR2 YSYEKL. V was shortened by 10 bases and J by 4 bases, with 7 bases between the two germline ends. Here the CDR3 reads CATGSTEAFF. Written as DNA, the CDR3 is TGCGCCACAGGGAGCACTGAAGCTTTCTTT.

The table lists this clonotype with a count of one. V usage is TRBV5-1 and J usage is TRBJ2-1; no definite D call. There are 15 residues in the CDR3. The V and J ends lost 0 bases and 3 bases respectively, with 10 bases between them. Germline values: CDR1 SGHRS, CDR2 YFSETQ. The CDR3 here is CASSLETAVYNEQFF. DNA for the CDR3: TGCGCCAGCAGCTTGGAAACGGCGGTCTACAATGAGCAGTTCTTC. The full variable domain, its missing parts supplied by reference TRBV5-1 and TRBJ2-1, is KAGVTQTPRYLIKTRGQQVTLSCSPISGHRSVSWYQQTPGQGLQFLFEYFSETQRNKGNFPGRFSGRQFSNSRSEMNVSTLELGDSALYLCASSLETAVYNEQFFGPGTRLTVL.

This rearrangement joins TRBV5-1 to TRBJ1-6; D remains ambiguous. Deletions cut 0 bases from V and 10 bases from J, with 11 bases between. Germline lookup yields CDR1 SGHRS and CDR2 YFSETQ. The CDR3 runs 14 residues. CDR3 protein: CASSLAGSRSPLHF. CDR3 in DNA: TGCGCCAGCAGCTTGGCGGGGTCGAGGTCACCCCTCCACTTT.

This clonotype was observed a few times. V is TRBV3-1 and J is TRBJ2-1, with 10 bases aligning to TRBD2. With V trimmed by 3 bases and J by 7 bases, 6 bases remained unmatched. CDR3 size: 15 residues. Per germline, CDR1 LGHDT and CDR2 YNNKEL (reference sequence). The CDR3 sequence is CASSHKREGRNEQFF. For the CDR3, the DNA is TGTGCCAGCAGCCACAAGCGGGAGGGCCGGAATGAGCAGTTCTTC.

The gene calls are TRBV15 and TRBJ2-4; the D is unclear. The DNA end favors TRBJ2-7, so the J call may be wrong. There are 15 residues in the CDR3. Germline CDR1 reads LNHNV; CDR2 reads YYDKDF (reference sequence). The DNA of the CDR3 is TGTGCCACCAGCAGAGGGAAGGATCCCTTCTACGAGCAGTACTTC. Amino acids: CATSRGKDPFYEQYF.

This clonotype came up a few times. The V and J genes are TRBV12-3 or TRBV12-4 and TRBJ2-7, with 9 bases identical to TRBD1. The CDR3 is 17 residues long. V was pared by 5 bases and J by 5 bases, with 16 bases of the junction left unmatched. The CDR3 bases are TGTGCCAGCAGTACCCTACGAACAGGGGGCGATCTAAACGAGCAGTACTTC. It yields the protein CASSTLRTGGDLNEQYF.

The CDR3 coding sequence is TGCAGTGCTAGAGATGGGGGACTAGCAGTCCATGAGCAGTTCTTC. This codes for CSARDGGLAVHEQFF. The chain links TRBV20-1 to TRBJ2-1, with 9 bases aligning to TRBD2. The V and J ends lost 0 bases and 8 bases, in that order; junction bases with no gene match: 8. This CDR3 has 15 residues. Germline V lookup: CDR1 DFQATT, CDR2 SNEGSKA (reference sequence).

This clonotype was observed many times. The CDR3 nucleotides read TGCGCCAGCAGCCCCTCCTCGACAGGGGCCTACGAGCAGTACTTC. Encoded protein: CASSPSSTGAYEQYF. J is TRBJ2-7 and V is TRBV4-1; 8 positions match TRBD1. The germline gives CDR1 MGHRA, CDR2 YSYEKL. Trimming at V came to 4 bases and at J to 2 bases, leaving 7 bases not matched to a gene. This CDR3 comprises 15 residues.

As DNA, the CDR3 is TGCGCCAGCAGCATAGGACAAGGTGGAGAAAATGAGCAGTACTTC. Amino acid sequence: CASSIGQGGENEQYF. The V and J genes are TRBV5-1 and TRBJ2-5, with D tentatively TRBD1 (5 bases). The germline V and J ends were trimmed by 4 bases and 11 bases, with 24 bases remaining between them. The CDR3 runs 15 residues. Germline CDR1 SGHRS, CDR2 YFSETQ.

The V and J genes are TRBV7-2 and TRBJ2-1, with 13 bases matching TRBD2. Germline lookup yields CDR1 SGHTA and CDR2 FQGNSA. V was clipped by 1 base and J by 8 bases; unmatched bases: 2. This CDR3 has 15 amino acids. CDR3 bases: TGTGCCAGCAGCTTAGAACTAGCGGGAGGGTATGAGCAGTTCTTC. Its protein product is CASSLELAGGYEQFF. Looking up the rest from reference TRBV7-2 and TRBJ2-1 gives the full variable domain: GAGVSQSPSNKVTEKGKDVELRCDPISGHTALYWYRQSLGQGLEFLIYFQGNSAPDKSGLPSDRFSAERTGGSVSTLTIQRTQQEDSAVYLCASSLELAGGYEQFFGPGTRLTVL.

This clonotype occurred a few times. The V and J genes are TRBV12-3 or TRBV12-4 and TRBJ2-1; 8 bases match TRBD2. The CDR3 contains 18 residues. V trimming: 4 bases; J trimming: 5 bases; junction bases outside the gene matches: 16. CDR3 bases: TGTGCCAGCAGTTCCACCTCACCCGATCAGCGGGGGAACAATGAGCAGTTCTTC. It is translated as CASSSTSPDQRGNNEQFF.

In regard to this clonotype: At one end the junction does not follow the germline gene, possibly because of a read error. This sequence joins TRBV20-1 and TRBJ2-1; 10 nucleotides agree with TRBD2. Germline CDR1 reads DFQATT; CDR2 reads SNEGSKA (reference sequence). CDR3 length: 13 amino acids. CDR3 nucleotides: TGCAGGGTACTAGCGGGACCCTACAATGAGCGGTTCTTC. It yields the protein CRVLAGPYNERFF.

This chain connects TRBV27 to TRBJ2-7; 8 bases align to TRBD1. The length of the CDR3 is 13 residues. CDR1 is MNHEY and CDR2 is SMNVEV in the germline V gene (reference sequence). Trimming removed 7 bases from V and 7 bases from J; junction bases left unmatched: 9. This chain's CDR3 is CASNRQGIGEQYF. CDR3 coding DNA: TGTGCCAGCAATCGACAGGGGATCGGGGAGCAGTACTTC.

The chain recombines TRBV4-2 with TRBJ2-3, with 10 bases identical to TRBD2. The germline CDR1 and CDR2 sequences are LGHNA and YNFKEQ. This CDR3 has 19 amino acids. J gave up 2 bases and V 4 bases, and 15 bases lay outside the gene matches. The CDR3 DNA is TGTGCCAGCAGCCGGGCCCAGATTTCAGCGGGGGGGCTCACAGATACGCAGTATTTT. This codes for CASSRAQISAGGLTDTQYF.

This clonotype was found many times. This rearrangement joins TRBV29-1 to TRBJ2-7; D gene uncertain. V lost 0 bases to trimming and J lost 0 bases, with 6 bases between them. CDR3 length equals 13 residues. CDR1 and CDR2 (germline): SQVTM, ANQGSEA. The CDR3 loop is CSVEDAISYEQYF. The CDR3 bases are TGCAGCGTTGAAGACGCCATCTCCTACGAGCAGTACTTC.

Remarks on this clonotype: The junction and the germline gene differ at one end; a read error may be behind it. V and J are TRBV6-2 or TRBV6-3 and TRBJ2-4; 7 bases map to TRBD2. Germline assignment: CDR1 MNHEY and CDR2 SVGEGT. The CDR3 loop spans 13 amino acids. The CDR3 sequence: CASSPSSGNIRYF. The CDR3 region has the DNA TGTGCCAGCAGCCCGTCTAGCGGAAACATTCGGTACTTC.

The chain joins TRBV21-1 to TRBJ2-7. TRBV21-1 is a pseudogene locus. The CDR3 consists of 13 residues. CDR3 residues: CASSPRIATEQYF. The CDR3 coding sequence is TGTGCCAGCAGCCCTCGGATTGCAACCGAGCAGTACTTC.

This chain links TRBV6-5 with TRBJ2-1; D may be TRBD1 or TRBD2 (6 bases each). The V and J ends lost 6 bases and 1 base respectively, with 16 bases between them. CDR1 is MNHEY, CDR2 SVGAGI, per germline. This CDR3 is 16 amino acids long. The CDR3 DNA sequence: TGTGCCAGCAGCGGAGGGGGGTTAGTATCCTACAATGAGCAGTTCTTC. Translation gives CASSGGGLVSYNEQFF.

The J gene is TRBJ2-3, the V gene TRBV20-1; 9 bases are a match to TRBD2. J gave up 4 bases and V 6 bases, and 11 bases lay outside the gene matches. CDR3 length equals 15 residues. Germline V gene lookup returns CDR1 DFQATT and CDR2 SNEGSKA (reference sequence). In nucleotides, the CDR3 is TGCAGTGCCCGGTGGCTAGCGGGGCCCCCAGATACGCAGTATTTT. Its protein is CSARWLAGPPDTQYF.